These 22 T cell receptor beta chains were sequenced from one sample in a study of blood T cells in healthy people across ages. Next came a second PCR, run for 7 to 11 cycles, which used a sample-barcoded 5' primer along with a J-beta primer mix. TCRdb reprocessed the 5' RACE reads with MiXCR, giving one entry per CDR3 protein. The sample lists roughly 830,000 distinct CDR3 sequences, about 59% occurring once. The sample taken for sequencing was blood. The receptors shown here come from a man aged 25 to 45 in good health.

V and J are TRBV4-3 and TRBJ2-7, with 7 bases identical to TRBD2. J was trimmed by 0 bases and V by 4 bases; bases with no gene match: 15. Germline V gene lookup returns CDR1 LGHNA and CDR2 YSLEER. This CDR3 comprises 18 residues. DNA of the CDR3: TGCGCCAGCAGCCCGCCTTGTGAGGCGGGGGATTTCTCCTACGAGCAGTACTTC. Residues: CASSPPCEAGDFSYEQYF.

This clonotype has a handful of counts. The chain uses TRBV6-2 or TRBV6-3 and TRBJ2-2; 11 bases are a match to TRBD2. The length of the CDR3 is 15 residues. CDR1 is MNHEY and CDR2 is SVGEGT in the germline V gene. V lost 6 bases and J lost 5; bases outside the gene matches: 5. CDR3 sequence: CASSPSGGSTGELFF. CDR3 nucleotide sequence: TGTGCCAGCAGCCCTAGCGGGGGGAGTACCGGGGAGCTGTTTTTT.

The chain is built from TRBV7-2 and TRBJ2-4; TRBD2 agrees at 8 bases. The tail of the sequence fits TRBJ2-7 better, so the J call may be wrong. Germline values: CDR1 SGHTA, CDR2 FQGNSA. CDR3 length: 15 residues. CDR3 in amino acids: CASSLGAGEIYEQYF. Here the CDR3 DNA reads TGTGCCAGCAGCTTAGGAGCGGGGGAGATTTACGAGCAGTACTTC.

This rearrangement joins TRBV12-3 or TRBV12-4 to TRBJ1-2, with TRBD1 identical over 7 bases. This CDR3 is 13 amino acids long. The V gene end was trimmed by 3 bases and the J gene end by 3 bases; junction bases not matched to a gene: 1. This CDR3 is CASSLDRYYGYTF. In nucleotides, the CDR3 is TGTGCCAGCAGTTTGGACAGGTACTATGGCTACACCTTC.

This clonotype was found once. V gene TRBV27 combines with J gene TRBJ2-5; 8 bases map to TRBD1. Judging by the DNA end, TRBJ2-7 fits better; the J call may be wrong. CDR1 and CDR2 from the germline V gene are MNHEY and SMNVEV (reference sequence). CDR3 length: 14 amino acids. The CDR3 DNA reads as TGTGCCAGCAGTACAAACAGGGGGACTCACGAGCAGTACTTC. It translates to CASSTNRGTHEQYF.

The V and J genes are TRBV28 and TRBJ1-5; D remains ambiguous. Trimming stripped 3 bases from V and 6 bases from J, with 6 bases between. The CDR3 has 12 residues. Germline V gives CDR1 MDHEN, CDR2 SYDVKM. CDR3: CASSLVAQPQHF. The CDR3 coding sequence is TGTGCCAGCAGTTTGGTGGCTCAGCCCCAGCATTTT.

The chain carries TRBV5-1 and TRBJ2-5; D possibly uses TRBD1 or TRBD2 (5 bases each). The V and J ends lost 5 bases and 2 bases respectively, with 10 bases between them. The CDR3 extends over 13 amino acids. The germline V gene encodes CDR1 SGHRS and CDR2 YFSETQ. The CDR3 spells CASSGTEQETQYF. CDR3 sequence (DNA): TGCGCCAGCAGTGGGACGGAACAAGAGACCCAGTACTTC. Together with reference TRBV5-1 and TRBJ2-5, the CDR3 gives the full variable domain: KAGVTQTPRYLIKTRGQQVTLSCSPISGHRSVSWYQQTPGQGLQFLFEYFSETQRNKGNFPGRFSGRQFSNSRSEMNVSTLELGDSALYLCASSGTEQETQYFGPGTRLLVL.

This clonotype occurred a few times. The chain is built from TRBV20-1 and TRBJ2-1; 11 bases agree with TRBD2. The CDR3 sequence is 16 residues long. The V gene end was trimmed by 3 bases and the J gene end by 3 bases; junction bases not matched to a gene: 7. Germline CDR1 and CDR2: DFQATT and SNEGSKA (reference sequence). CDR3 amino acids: CSASMASGGSYNEQFF. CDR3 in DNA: TGCAGTGCTAGTATGGCTAGCGGGGGGAGCTACAATGAGCAGTTCTTC.

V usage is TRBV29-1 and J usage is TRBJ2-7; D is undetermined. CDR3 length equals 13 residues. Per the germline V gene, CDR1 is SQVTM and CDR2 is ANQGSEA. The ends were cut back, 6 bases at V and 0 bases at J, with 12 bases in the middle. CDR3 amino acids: CSVDKALSYEQYF. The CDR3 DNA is TGCAGCGTCGACAAGGCCCTCTCCTACGAGCAGTACTTC.

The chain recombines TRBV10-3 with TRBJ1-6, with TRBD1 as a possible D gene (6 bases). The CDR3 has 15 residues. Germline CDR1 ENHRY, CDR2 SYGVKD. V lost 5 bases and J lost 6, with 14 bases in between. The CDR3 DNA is TGTGCCATCAGTACTGAAGGACAGACTAATTCACCCCTCCACTTT. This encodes CAISTEGQTNSPLHF.

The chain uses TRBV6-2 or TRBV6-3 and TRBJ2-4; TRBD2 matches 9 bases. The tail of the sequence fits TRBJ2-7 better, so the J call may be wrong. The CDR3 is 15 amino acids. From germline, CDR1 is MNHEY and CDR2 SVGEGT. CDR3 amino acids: CASSPWTSETREQYF. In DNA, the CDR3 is TGTGCCAGCAGTCCTTGGACTAGCGAAACCCGCGAGCAGTACTTC.

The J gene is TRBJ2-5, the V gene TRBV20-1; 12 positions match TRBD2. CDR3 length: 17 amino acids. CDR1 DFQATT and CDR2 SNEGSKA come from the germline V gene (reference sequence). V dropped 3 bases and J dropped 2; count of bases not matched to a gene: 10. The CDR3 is CSASTPSGGALQETQYF. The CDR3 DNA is TGCAGTGCTAGTACGCCTAGCGGGGGGGCCCTACAAGAGACCCAGTACTTC.

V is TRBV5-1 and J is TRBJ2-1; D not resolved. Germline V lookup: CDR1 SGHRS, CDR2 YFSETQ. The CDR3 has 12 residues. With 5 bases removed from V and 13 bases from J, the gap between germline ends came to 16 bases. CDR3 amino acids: CASRISRETQFF. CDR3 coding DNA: TGCGCCAGCAGAATTTCAAGAGAGACCCAGTTCTTC.

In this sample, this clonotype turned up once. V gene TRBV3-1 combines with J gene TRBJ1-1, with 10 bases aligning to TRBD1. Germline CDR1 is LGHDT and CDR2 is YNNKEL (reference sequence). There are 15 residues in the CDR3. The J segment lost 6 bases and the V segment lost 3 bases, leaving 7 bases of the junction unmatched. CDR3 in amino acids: CASSHGGTGAPEAFF. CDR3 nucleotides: TGTGCCAGCAGCCACGGGGGGACAGGGGCCCCTGAAGCTTTCTTT.

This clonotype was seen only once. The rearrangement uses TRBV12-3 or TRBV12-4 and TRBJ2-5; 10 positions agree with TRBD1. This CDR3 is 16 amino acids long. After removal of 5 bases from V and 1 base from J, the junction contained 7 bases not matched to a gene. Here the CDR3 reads CASSPWTGGSQETQYF. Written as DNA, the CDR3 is TGTGCCAGCAGTCCGTGGACAGGGGGATCCCAAGAGACCCAGTACTTC.

The chain's CDR3 is CASSATGGAYNEQFF. In nucleotides, the CDR3 is TGTGCCAGCAGCGCAACAGGGGGCGCCTACAATGAGCAGTTCTTC. The V call is TRBV9, the J call TRBJ2-1, with TRBD1 matching over 9 bases. The ends lost 3 bases at V and 2 bases at J; junction bases unmatched: 3. CDR3 size: 15 residues. CDR1 and CDR2 (germline): SGDLS, YYNGEE.

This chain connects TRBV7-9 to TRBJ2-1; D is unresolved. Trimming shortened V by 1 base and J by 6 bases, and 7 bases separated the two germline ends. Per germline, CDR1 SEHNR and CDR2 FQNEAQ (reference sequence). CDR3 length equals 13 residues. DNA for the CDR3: TGTGCCAGCAGCTTAGGGTACGGCAATGAGCAGTTCTTC. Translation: CASSLGYGNEQFF.

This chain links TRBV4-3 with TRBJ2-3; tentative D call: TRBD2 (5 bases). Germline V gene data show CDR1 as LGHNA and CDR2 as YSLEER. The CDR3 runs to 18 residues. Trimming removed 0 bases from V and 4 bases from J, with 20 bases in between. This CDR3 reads CASSQDLSVATGPDTQYF. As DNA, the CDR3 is TGCGCCAGCAGCCAAGATCTTTCGGTAGCGACGGGCCCAGATACGCAGTATTTT.

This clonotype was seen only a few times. The CDR3 DNA reads as TGCAGTGCCAGCTACCGGGACAGGAACTATGGCTACACCTTC. The encoded protein is CSASYRDRNYGYTF. The chain carries TRBV20-1 and TRBJ1-2, with 8 bases fitting TRBD1. The CDR3 has 14 residues. CDR1 and CDR2 from the germline V gene are DFQATT and SNEGSKA (reference sequence). Trimming removed 6 bases from V and 2 bases from J; junction bases left unmatched: 8.

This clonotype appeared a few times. CDR3 residues: CASSVHYEQYF. CDR3 DNA sequence: TGTGCCAGCAGTGTCCATTACGAGCAGTACTTC. The gene calls are TRBV25-1 and TRBJ2-7; D not resolved. CDR3 length: 11 residues. V lost 4 bases to trimming and J lost 4 bases, with 5 bases between them. CDR1 and CDR2 from the germline V gene are MGHDK and SYGVNS.

CDR3 residues: CASSQDQVVYGYTF. CDR3 coding DNA: TGTGCCAGCAGCCAAGATCAGGTGGTCTATGGCTACACCTTC. The rearrangement joins TRBV14 to TRBJ1-2; D is unclear. The CDR3 extends over 14 amino acids. V lost 0 bases, J lost 4 bases, and 9 bases lay in between. CDR1 SGHDN and CDR2 FVKESK come from the germline V gene.

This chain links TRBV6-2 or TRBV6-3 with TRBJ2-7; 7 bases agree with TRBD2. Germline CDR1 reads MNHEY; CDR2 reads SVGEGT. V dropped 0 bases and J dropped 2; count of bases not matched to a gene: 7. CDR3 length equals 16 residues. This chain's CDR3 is CASSYSSFAGAYEQYF. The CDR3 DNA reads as TGTGCCAGCAGTTACTCGAGTTTCGCGGGAGCCTACGAGCAGTACTTC.